The rows below give T cell receptor beta chains drawn from one sample of a study of cytomegalovirus exposure and HLA in healthy donors. Profiled with immunoSEQ multiplex PCR; TCRdb holds only in-frame clones, not every one. The sample contains under 150,000 clones, 70% to 80% of which appear only once. Sequencing used PBMCs. The receptors here all came from a human donor in good health. Each CDR3 is given with its conserved first and last residue.

>TRBV9
CASSGELTEAFF
>TRBV6-7
CASSHLQGKDQPQHF
>TRBV6-1
CASKGFSGRTYEQYF
>TRBV9
CASSATQGVSGNTIYF
>TRBV5-1
CASSLDASSDTQYF
>TRBV19
CASSRNPPPFWQGTNNEKLFF
>TRBV4-2
CASSQGRTPEAFF
>TRBV29-1
CSVVGTRNEQFF
>TRBV28
CASSRITGGVRNQPQHF
>TRBV7-9
CSSSRQAFRAGNTEAFF
>TRBV2
CASTSLAGGYEQYF
>TRBV5-1
CASTRRWGGESYEQYF
>TRBV11-3
CASSSGLAGGPGSNEQFF
>TRBV7-8
CASSFDWTSRRSSYEQYF
>TRBV9
CASSVVGGSSGNTIYF
>TRBV28
CASSLVISDEQYF
>TRBV11-2
CASSLRGGRGGYEQYF
>TRBV30
CAWSAVRSSRGKDGYTF
>TRBV4-2
CASSQLGQIEAFF
>TRBV7-2
CASSSIWGPLRETQYF
>TRBV19
CASSMGQGGTDTQYF
>TRBV19
CASSNPGGSSYEQYF
>TRBV7-9
CASSPRQGLRTEAFF
>TRBV7-8
CASSSNLAEETQYF
>TRBV2
CASSDRGHEQYF
>TRBV28
CASSPGTGWSPDTQYF
>TRBV10-3
CAIRNPPLARSDTQYF
>TRBV27
CASSSGGAYEQYF
>TRBV2
CASSPTTRTGNTEAFF
>TRBV27
CASSLYTRLSSTDTQYF
>TRBV5-1
CASSLVGTGGTDTQYF
>TRBV10-3
CAIRGGDGSPLHF
>TRBV7-2
CASSSSGSGYNEQFF